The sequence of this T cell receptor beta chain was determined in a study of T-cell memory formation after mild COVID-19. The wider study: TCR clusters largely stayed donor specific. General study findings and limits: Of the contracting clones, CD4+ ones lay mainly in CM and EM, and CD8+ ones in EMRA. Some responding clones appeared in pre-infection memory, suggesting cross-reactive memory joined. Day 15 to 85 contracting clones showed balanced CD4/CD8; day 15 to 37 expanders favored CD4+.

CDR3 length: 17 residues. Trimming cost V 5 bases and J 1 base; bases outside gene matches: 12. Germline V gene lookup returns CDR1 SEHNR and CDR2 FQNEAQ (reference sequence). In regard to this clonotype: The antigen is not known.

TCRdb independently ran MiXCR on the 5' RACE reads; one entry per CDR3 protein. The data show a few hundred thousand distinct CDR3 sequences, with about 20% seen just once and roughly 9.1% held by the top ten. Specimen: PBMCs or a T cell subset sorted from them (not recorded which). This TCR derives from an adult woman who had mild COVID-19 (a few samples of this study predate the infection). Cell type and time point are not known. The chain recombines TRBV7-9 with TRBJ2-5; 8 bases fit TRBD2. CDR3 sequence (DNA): TGTGCCAGCAGCCCGATGGTTGGCGGGAGGCTCCAAGAGACCCAGTACTTC. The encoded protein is CASSPMVGGRLQETQYF.